The present T cell receptor beta chain was sequenced within a study of blood T cell repertoires in COVID-19 (dated by TCRdb to 2018 to 2020). Study-level background: The collaborator samples originated in the United States, Italy and Spain and spanned the acute and convalescent phases of COVID-19. Deeply sampled blood TCRbeta repertoires from subjects exposed to, actively infected with, or recovered from COVID-19 were included in the dataset. The material from the prospective study consisted of cDNA or gDNA derived from T cells, B-cell-depleted T cells, or PBMCs. The repertoires were released in a freely available public database intended as a resource for research on the immune response to SARS-CoV-2. HLA class I and class II types, where available, came from metadata supplied by the sample provider rather than from assay-based typing. A de-identified subject ID, COVID-19 status, age in years and sex were almost always included in the sample metadata. Samples were obtained from the ongoing ImmuneRACE study (first 160 participants) and from 1,254 subjects provided by 6 global collaborators.

The immunoSEQ Assay, a bias-controlled multiplex PCR, was used to amplify TCRbeta CDR3 regions from genomic DNA. The published analysis was carried out like this. The number of nucleated cells in each sample was estimated from the amplification of reference gene primers within the assay. Sequence reads were collapsed and filtered to measure the absolute abundance of every unique TCRbeta CDR3 rearrangement. For each sample, productive Simpson clonality was calculated as the square root of Simpson's diversity index over productive rearrangements. TCRdb mirrors the immuneACCESS table, restricted to in-frame sequences. Some clones are absent from its copies; in checked studies, under half trace to an unresolved V gene, and the reason for the others is unknown. The V and J calls and clone size come from that table; D and trimming were worked out from the DNA. For this sample there are about 50,000 clones; approximately 80% appear just once. The ten largest clonotypes hold 40% to 45% of the sample.

The collaborating institutions used their own protocols to collect whole blood in K2EDTA tubes. For TCRbeta analysis, collaborator samples were shipped as frozen whole blood, as isolated PBMCs, or as DNA extracted from either sample type. The germline V gene encodes CDR1 SGHRS and CDR2 YFSETQ. The CDR3 starts with the cysteine, ends with the phenylalanine, and has 15 residues. The retained sequence is limited to the CDR3, 45 bases, with the frame set at the first base. Comments on this clone: This clone's antigen is unknown. A junction boundary mismatches the germline segment, possibly from a read error.

Beyond this particular receptor, the publication reports: Clinical and demographic metadata were provided uncurated, with the amount varying by source and participant.

The receptor was isolated from a man between 65 and 79 years old with active or convalescent COVID-19. In this chain, TRBV5-1 is recombined with TRBJ1-2; TRBD1 could be the D gene, as 6 bases match. Input material: peripheral blood. The CDR3 region has the sequence CASRLGEGVAYGYTF. The bases read TGCGCCAGCAGATTGGGCGAGGGGGTCGCCTATGGCTACACCTTC.